The T cell receptor (beta chain) described here comes from a study of cytomegalovirus exposure and HLA in healthy donors. In germline, CDR1 is SNHLY, CDR2 FYNNEI. Trimming removed 7 bases from V and 1 base from J, with 11 bases in between. CDR3 length: 14 residues. Primers for the PCR totalled 60 Vbeta and 13 Jbeta. Generated by immunoSEQ multiplex PCR, the TCRdb table keeps only in-frame clones and is missing some. The sample records 200,000 to 250,000 clones, approximately 80% being singletons. This receptor was obtained from a male donor in good health and CMV-seronegative. This sequence joins TRBV2 and TRBJ2-1, with D tentatively TRBD2 (5 bases). Sequencing used PBMCs. This CDR3 is CASTKGLSYNEQFF. In DNA, the CDR3 is TGTGCCAGCACCAAAGGACTGTCCTACAATGAGCAGTTCTTC.